Listed below are T cell receptor beta chains from one sample, sequenced in a study of blood T cell repertoires in COVID-19. Sequencing used immunoSEQ multiplex PCR; TCRdb keeps in-frame clones, though not all of them. Of roughly 380,000 clones listed, more than 85% are singletons. Sequenced: PBMCs or T cells enriched from blood (not recorded which). These TCRs come from a woman aged 25 to 39 who had recovered from COVID-19. The CDR3 runs from the conserved cysteine through the conserved F or W. Fields, in order: J gene, V gene, clone size, D gene, CDR3 DNA, CDR3 protein. A D gene is named only where the DNA matches it firmly. Only some rows state a clone size, as once, few, many or a class for expanded clones.

j_gene: TRBJ1-4; v_gene: TRBV7-9; abundance: -; d_gene: TRBD1; CDR3nt: TGTGCCAGCAGCTTGACAGGGACTAATGAAAAACTGTTTTTT; CDR3aa: CASSLTGTNEKLFF
j_gene: TRBJ2-5; v_gene: TRBV14; abundance: -; d_gene: -; CDR3nt: TGTGCCAGCAGCCAAGATTCCGACTACGAGGCCCAGTACTTC; CDR3aa: CASSQDSDYEAQYF
j_gene: TRBJ2-2; v_gene: TRBV27; abundance: -; d_gene: TRBD2; CDR3nt: TGTGCCAGCAGCAAAATAGCGGGAGTTGGGACCGGGGAGCTGTTTTTT; CDR3aa: CASSKIAGVGTGELFF
j_gene: TRBJ2-7; v_gene: TRBV6-5; abundance: -; d_gene: TRBD1; CDR3nt: TGTGCCACTACCGGGACAGTTGATACCGAGCAGTACTTC; CDR3aa: CATTGTVDTEQYF
j_gene: TRBJ2-7; v_gene: TRBV27; abundance: -; d_gene: TRBD2; CDR3nt: TGTGCCAGCAGTCGCCTAGCGGGAGCCGGCGAGCAGTACTTC; CDR3aa: CASSRLAGAGEQYF
j_gene: TRBJ1-2; v_gene: TRBV4-2; abundance: -; d_gene: TRBD1; CDR3nt: TGTGCCAGCAGCCAAGATGTGGGACAGGGGTTCGTTGGCTACACCTTC; CDR3aa: CASSQDVGQGFVGYTF
j_gene: TRBJ1-1; v_gene: TRBV5-6; abundance: -; d_gene: TRBD1; CDR3nt: TGTGCCAGCAGCCATTCCCGACAGGGGAGAACTGAAGCTTTCTTT; CDR3aa: CASSHSRQGRTEAFF
j_gene: TRBJ1-3; v_gene: TRBV19; abundance: -; d_gene: -; CDR3nt: TGTGCCAGTAGTATTTGGGGGCGAGGTGGAAACACCATATATTTT; CDR3aa: CASSIWGRGGNTIYF
j_gene: TRBJ1-2; v_gene: TRBV9; abundance: -; d_gene: -; CDR3nt: TGTGCCAGCAGCTTCCAGGACAGCGCGCGCTATGGCTACACCTTC; CDR3aa: CASSFQDSARYGYTF
j_gene: TRBJ1-1; v_gene: TRBV3-1/TRBV3-2; abundance: -; d_gene: -; CDR3nt: TGTGCCAGCAGCCAAGCCGGGGACACTGAAGCTTTCTTT; CDR3aa: CASSQAGDTEAFF
j_gene: TRBJ2-1; v_gene: TRBV5-1; abundance: -; d_gene: TRBD2; CDR3nt: TGCGCCAGCAGCTTGGGGCCAGCGGGATCCGGCAATGAGCAGTTCTTC; CDR3aa: CASSLGPAGSGNEQFF
j_gene: TRBJ1-2; v_gene: TRBV30; abundance: -; d_gene: TRBD1; CDR3nt: TGTGCCTGGACCAGGACAGGGGACTATGGCTACACCTTC; CDR3aa: CAWTRTGDYGYTF
j_gene: TRBJ1-6; v_gene: TRBV9; abundance: -; d_gene: -; CDR3nt: TGTGCCAGCAGCGTAGTGGGCAGGGAAGATTCACCCCTCCACTTT; CDR3aa: CASSVVGREDSPLHF
j_gene: TRBJ2-7; v_gene: TRBV18; abundance: -; d_gene: TRBD2; CDR3nt: TGTGCCAGCTCACTGGGAGGGACCGAGCAGTACTTC; CDR3aa: CASSLGGTEQYF
j_gene: TRBJ1-5; v_gene: TRBV7-9; abundance: -; d_gene: TRBD1; CDR3nt: TGTGCCAGCAGCTCCACAGGGGTCAATCAGCCCCAGCATTTT; CDR3aa: CASSSTGVNQPQHF
j_gene: TRBJ1-5; v_gene: TRBV7-8; abundance: -; d_gene: -; CDR3nt: TGTGCCAGCAGCTTAGCGTTAAGGGGATTCCAGCCCCAGCATTTT; CDR3aa: CASSLALRGFQPQHF
j_gene: TRBJ2-2; v_gene: TRBV5-1; abundance: -; d_gene: TRBD2; CDR3nt: TGCGCCAGCAGCCCGGGGACTAGCGGGACCGGGGAGCTGTTTTTT; CDR3aa: CASSPGTSGTGELFF
j_gene: TRBJ2-1; v_gene: TRBV29-1; abundance: few; d_gene: TRBD2; CDR3nt: TGCAGCGCCCAGAGGACTAGCGGGAGGGCCTTGGATGAGCAGTTCTTC; CDR3aa: CSAQRTSGRALDEQFF
j_gene: TRBJ2-1; v_gene: TRBV7-6; abundance: -; d_gene: TRBD2; CDR3nt: TGTGCCAGCCGAGGCGGGAGCGGCAATGAGCAGTTCTTC; CDR3aa: CASRGGSGNEQFF
j_gene: TRBJ2-5; v_gene: TRBV5-1; abundance: -; d_gene: -; CDR3nt: TGCGCCAGCAGCTTGGCTGACAGACAAGAGACCCAGTACTTC; CDR3aa: CASSLADRQETQYF
j_gene: TRBJ2-2; v_gene: TRBV5-5; abundance: once; d_gene: -; CDR3nt: TGTGCCAGCAGCCCCCAGCCCGCCCAGAGGACCGGGGAGCTGTTTTTT; CDR3aa: CASSPQPAQRTGELFF
j_gene: TRBJ2-7; v_gene: TRBV10-1; abundance: -; d_gene: TRBD2; CDR3nt: TGCGCCAGCAGTGACCAGCGGGACTGTACTGGAGAGCAGTACTTC; CDR3aa: CASSDQRDCTGEQYF
j_gene: TRBJ1-3; v_gene: TRBV14; abundance: few; d_gene: -; CDR3nt: TGTGCCAGCAGCATGCGGGGGTTTGGAAACACCATATATTTT; CDR3aa: CASSMRGFGNTIYF
j_gene: TRBJ2-2; v_gene: TRBV5-1; abundance: -; d_gene: -; CDR3nt: TGCGCCAGCAGCTTCACAGTAACCGGGGAGCTGTTTTTT; CDR3aa: CASSFTVTGELFF
j_gene: TRBJ2-7; v_gene: TRBV3-1/TRBV3-2; abundance: -; d_gene: TRBD2; CDR3nt: TGTGCCAGCAGTGATAGCGGGAGGGCGATCTACGAGCAGTACTTC; CDR3aa: CASSDSGRAIYEQYF
j_gene: TRBJ1-4; v_gene: TRBV5-1; abundance: -; d_gene: -; CDR3nt: TGCGCCAGCAGCGGAGGTATCCGGAGCGTTGCGAATGAAAAACTGTTTTTT; CDR3aa: CASSGGIRSVANEKLFF
j_gene: TRBJ1-1; v_gene: TRBV29-1; abundance: -; d_gene: -; CDR3nt: TGCAGCGTTGGGACAGACATGAACACTGAAGCTTTCTTT; CDR3aa: CSVGTDMNTEAFF
j_gene: TRBJ2-2; v_gene: TRBV28; abundance: -; d_gene: -; CDR3nt: TGTGCCAGCAGTTTGGTTGCAGGCACCGGGGAGCTGTTTTTT; CDR3aa: CASSLVAGTGELFF
j_gene: TRBJ2-7; v_gene: TRBV12-3/TRBV12-4; abundance: -; d_gene: TRBD1; CDR3nt: TGTGCCAGCAGTCTCACAGGGGGGCAGTACTTC; CDR3aa: CASSLTGGQYF
j_gene: TRBJ1-1; v_gene: TRBV7-2; abundance: -; d_gene: -; CDR3nt: TGTGCCAGCAGCCCCTTTCGGGGGGTTCATGAAGCTTTCTTT; CDR3aa: CASSPFRGVHEAFF
j_gene: TRBJ1-1; v_gene: TRBV7-2; abundance: -; d_gene: TRBD1; CDR3nt: TGTGCCAGCAGCTTAGTGAGTACAGGGGCCACTGAAGCTTTCTTT; CDR3aa: CASSLVSTGATEAFF
j_gene: TRBJ2-7; v_gene: TRBV3-1/TRBV3-2; abundance: -; d_gene: TRBD2; CDR3nt: TGTGCCAGCAGCCAAGATCTAGCGGGACTCGAGCAGTACTTC; CDR3aa: CASSQDLAGLEQYF
j_gene: TRBJ1-1; v_gene: TRBV5-1; abundance: -; d_gene: TRBD1; CDR3nt: TGCGCCAGCAGCACAGACAGGGGGAACACTGAAGCTTTCTTT; CDR3aa: CASSTDRGNTEAFF
j_gene: TRBJ1-4; v_gene: TRBV4-2; abundance: -; d_gene: TRBD1; CDR3nt: TGTGCCAGCAGCCCCCGGACAGGAGGGCGTCTGAATGAAAAACTGTTTTTT; CDR3aa: CASSPRTGGRLNEKLFF
j_gene: TRBJ2-7; v_gene: TRBV7-9; abundance: -; d_gene: TRBD1; CDR3nt: TGTGCCAGCAGCCAGACAGGGTCCGAGCAGTACTTC; CDR3aa: CASSQTGSEQYF
j_gene: TRBJ1-1; v_gene: TRBV28; abundance: -; d_gene: -; CDR3nt: TGTGCCAGCAGTTTAGGGGGGGGCGTCCACACTGAAGCTTTCTTT; CDR3aa: CASSLGGGVHTEAFF
j_gene: TRBJ2-3; v_gene: TRBV3-1/TRBV3-2; abundance: -; d_gene: -; CDR3nt: TGTGCCAGCAGCCAAGATCTTCCAGATACGCAGTATTTT; CDR3aa: CASSQDLPDTQYF
j_gene: TRBJ1-6; v_gene: TRBV5-4; abundance: once; d_gene: -; CDR3nt: TGTGCCAGCACCAAACCGGGTGGTAATTCACCCCTCCACTTT; CDR3aa: CASTKPGGNSPLHF
j_gene: TRBJ1-5; v_gene: TRBV5-6; abundance: few; d_gene: -; CDR3nt: TGTGCCAGCAGCTTGGGTGGGGCTCAGCCCCAGCATTTT; CDR3aa: CASSLGGAQPQHF
j_gene: TRBJ1-1; v_gene: TRBV9; abundance: -; d_gene: -; CDR3nt: TGTGCCAGCAGCGAGCCCCCACAGGGAGCCACTGAAGCTTTCTTT; CDR3aa: CASSEPPQGATEAFF
j_gene: TRBJ1-2; v_gene: TRBV6-5; abundance: -; d_gene: TRBD1; CDR3nt: TGTGCCAGCTCATCAGGGGGTGGCTACACCTTC; CDR3aa: CASSSGGGYTF
j_gene: TRBJ2-2; v_gene: TRBV13; abundance: few; d_gene: TRBD1; CDR3nt: TGTGCCAGCAGCCCAGACAGGGAAAGGGAGCTGTTTTTT; CDR3aa: CASSPDRERELFF
j_gene: TRBJ1-6; v_gene: TRBV6-1; abundance: -; d_gene: -; CDR3nt: TGTGCCAGCAGTGAAGCAGGCCAGGGGCGTTCACCCCTCCACTTT; CDR3aa: CASSEAGQGRSPLHF
j_gene: TRBJ2-6; v_gene: TRBV2; abundance: -; d_gene: -; CDR3nt: TGTGCCAGCAGTGTGGAAACGGGAGGGGCCAACGTCCTGACTTTC; CDR3aa: CASSVETGGANVLTF
j_gene: TRBJ1-4; v_gene: TRBV18; abundance: -; d_gene: -; CDR3nt: TGTGCCAGCTCCCCGGTACAGAGTAATGAAAAACTGTTTTTT; CDR3aa: CASSPVQSNEKLFF
j_gene: TRBJ1-1; v_gene: TRBV3-1/TRBV3-2; abundance: -; d_gene: TRBD1; CDR3nt: TGTGCCAGCAGCCGGGACAGGGTTGAAGCTTTCTTT; CDR3aa: CASSRDRVEAFF
j_gene: TRBJ2-3; v_gene: TRBV7-6; abundance: -; d_gene: -; CDR3nt: TGTGCCAGCAGCCCCCCCTCCGCAGATACGCAGTATTTT; CDR3aa: CASSPPSADTQYF
j_gene: TRBJ1-1; v_gene: TRBV5-6; abundance: -; d_gene: -; CDR3nt: TGTGCCAGCAACCAGGGGATGGGGAACACTGAAGCTTTCTTT; CDR3aa: CASNQGMGNTEAFF
j_gene: TRBJ1-2; v_gene: TRBV30; abundance: -; d_gene: -; CDR3nt: TGTGCCTGGAGTGTAGGACAGTATGGCTACACCTTC; CDR3aa: CAWSVGQYGYTF
j_gene: TRBJ2-7; v_gene: TRBV11-3; abundance: -; d_gene: TRBD2; CDR3nt: TGTGCCACCCCAAGCGGGAGGATCTACGAGCAGTACTTC; CDR3aa: CATPSGRIYEQYF
j_gene: TRBJ1-1; v_gene: TRBV19; abundance: -; d_gene: -; CDR3nt: TGTGCCAGTAGTATTGGCGGGCTCGGGTCGAACACTGAAGCTTTCTTT; CDR3aa: CASSIGGLGSNTEAFF
j_gene: TRBJ1-2; v_gene: TRBV7-6; abundance: few; d_gene: -; CDR3nt: TGTGCCAGCAGCTTACAGGGGAATTATGGCTACACCTTC; CDR3aa: CASSLQGNYGYTF
j_gene: TRBJ2-2; v_gene: TRBV13; abundance: -; d_gene: TRBD2; CDR3nt: TGTGCCAGCAGCTTAGGCCCCAGCGGGGGGGCGGTCACCGGGGAGCTGTTTTTT; CDR3aa: CASSLGPSGGAVTGELFF
j_gene: TRBJ2-3; v_gene: TRBV7-2; abundance: -; d_gene: -; CDR3nt: TGTGCCAGCAGCAGATGGGACTCACGCACGACAGATACGCAGTATTTT; CDR3aa: CASSRWDSRTTDTQYF
j_gene: TRBJ1-1; v_gene: TRBV10-3; abundance: -; d_gene: TRBD1; CDR3nt: TGTGCCATCAGGGGACAGGCTGGCACTGAAGCTTTCTTT; CDR3aa: CAIRGQAGTEAFF